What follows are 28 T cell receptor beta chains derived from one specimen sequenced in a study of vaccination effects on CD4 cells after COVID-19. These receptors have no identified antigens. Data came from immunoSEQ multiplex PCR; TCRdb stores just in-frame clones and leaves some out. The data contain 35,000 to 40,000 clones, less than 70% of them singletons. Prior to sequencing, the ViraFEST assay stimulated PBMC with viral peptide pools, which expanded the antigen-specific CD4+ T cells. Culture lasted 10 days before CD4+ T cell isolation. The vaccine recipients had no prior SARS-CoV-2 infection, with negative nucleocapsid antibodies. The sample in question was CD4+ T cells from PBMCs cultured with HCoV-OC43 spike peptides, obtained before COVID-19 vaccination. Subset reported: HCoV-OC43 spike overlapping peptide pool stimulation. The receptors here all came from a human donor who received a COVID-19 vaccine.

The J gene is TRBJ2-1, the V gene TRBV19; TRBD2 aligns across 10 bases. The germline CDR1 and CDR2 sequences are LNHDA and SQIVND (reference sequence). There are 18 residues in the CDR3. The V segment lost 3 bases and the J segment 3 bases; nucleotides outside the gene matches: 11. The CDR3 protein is CASSIQGAGGPNYNEQFF. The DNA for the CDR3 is TGTGCCAGTAGTATCCAAGGAGCGGGAGGGCCGAACTACAATGAGCAGTTCTTC. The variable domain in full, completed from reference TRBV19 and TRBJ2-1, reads DGGITQSPKYLFRKEGQNVTLSCEQNLNHDAMYWYRQDPGQGLRLIYYSQIVNDFQKGDIAEGYSVSREKKESFPLTVTSAQKNPTAFYLCASSIQGAGGPNYNEQFFGPGTRLTVL.

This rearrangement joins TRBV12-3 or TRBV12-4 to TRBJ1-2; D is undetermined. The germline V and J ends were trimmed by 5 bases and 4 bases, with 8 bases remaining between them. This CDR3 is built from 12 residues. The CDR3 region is CASSRRAYGYTF. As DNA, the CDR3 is TGTGCCAGCAGTCGGAGGGCCTATGGCTACACCTTC.

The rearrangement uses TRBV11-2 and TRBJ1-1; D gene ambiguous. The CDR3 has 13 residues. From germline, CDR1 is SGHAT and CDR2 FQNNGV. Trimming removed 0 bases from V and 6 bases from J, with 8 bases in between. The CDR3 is CASSLDRFSEAFF. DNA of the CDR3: TGTGCCAGCAGCTTAGACAGATTTTCTGAAGCTTTCTTT.

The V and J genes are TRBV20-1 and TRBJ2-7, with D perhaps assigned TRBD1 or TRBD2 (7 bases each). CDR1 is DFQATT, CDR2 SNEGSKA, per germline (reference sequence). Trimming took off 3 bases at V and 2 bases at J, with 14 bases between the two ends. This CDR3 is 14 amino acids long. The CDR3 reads CSASEAGGAYEQYF. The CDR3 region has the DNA TGCAGTGCTAGTGAGGCAGGGGGGGCCTACGAGCAGTACTTC.

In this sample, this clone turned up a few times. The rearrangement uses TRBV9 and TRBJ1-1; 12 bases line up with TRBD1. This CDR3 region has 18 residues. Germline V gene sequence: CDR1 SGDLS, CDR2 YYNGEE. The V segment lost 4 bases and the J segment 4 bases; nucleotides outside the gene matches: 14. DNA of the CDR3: TGTGCCAGCAGCCCCTCCCCCGGGACAGGGGGCTTTGGCACTGAAGCTTTCTTT. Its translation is CASSPSPGTGGFGTEAFF.

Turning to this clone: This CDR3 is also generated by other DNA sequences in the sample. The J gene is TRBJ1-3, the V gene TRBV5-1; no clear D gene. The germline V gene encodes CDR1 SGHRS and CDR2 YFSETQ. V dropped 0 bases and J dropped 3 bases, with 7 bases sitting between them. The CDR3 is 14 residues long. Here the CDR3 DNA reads TGCGCCAGCAGCTTGGCTGGGTATGGAAACACCATATATTTT. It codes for CASSLAGYGNTIYF.

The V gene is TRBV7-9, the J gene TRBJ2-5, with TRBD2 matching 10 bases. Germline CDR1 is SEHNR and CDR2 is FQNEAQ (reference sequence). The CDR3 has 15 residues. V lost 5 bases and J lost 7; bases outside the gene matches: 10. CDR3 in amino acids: CASSLSGRALVTQYF. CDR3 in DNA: TGTGCCAGCAGCCTCAGCGGGAGGGCCCTGGTGACCCAGTACTTC.

This CDR3 is CASRVRNTEAFF. The CDR3 bases are TGTGCCAGCAGGGTACGGAACACTGAAGCTTTCTTT. The V and J genes are TRBV12-3 or TRBV12-4 and TRBJ1-1, with D hard to call. The length of the CDR3 is 12 residues. Trimming cost V 6 bases and J 1 base, with 6 bases left between them.

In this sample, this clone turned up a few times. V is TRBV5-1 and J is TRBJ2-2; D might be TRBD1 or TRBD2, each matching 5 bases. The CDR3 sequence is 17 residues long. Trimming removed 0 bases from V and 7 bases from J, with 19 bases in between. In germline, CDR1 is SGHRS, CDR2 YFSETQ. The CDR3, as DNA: TGCGCCAGCAGCTTGGGGGGACCGGGACGTCGAGTCGGGGAGCTGTTTTTT. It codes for CASSLGGPGRRVGELFF.

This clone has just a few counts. The CDR3 sequence: CASSFKGAETQYF. The CDR3 DNA is TGCGCCAGCAGTTTCAAGGGGGCTGAGACCCAGTACTTC. V is TRBV10-1 and J is TRBJ2-5, with 7 bases matching TRBD1. The ends lost 5 bases at V and 5 bases at J; junction bases unmatched: 5. The V gene's germline CDR1 is WNHNN and CDR2 SYGVQD (reference sequence). There are 13 residues in the CDR3.

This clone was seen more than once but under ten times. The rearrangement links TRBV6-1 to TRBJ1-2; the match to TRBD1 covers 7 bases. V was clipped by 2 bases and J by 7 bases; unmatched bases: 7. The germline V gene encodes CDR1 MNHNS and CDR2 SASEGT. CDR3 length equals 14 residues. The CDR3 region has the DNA TGTGCCAGCAGTGAAAGATGGGGACAGCGTGGCTACACCTTC. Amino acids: CASSERWGQRGYTF.

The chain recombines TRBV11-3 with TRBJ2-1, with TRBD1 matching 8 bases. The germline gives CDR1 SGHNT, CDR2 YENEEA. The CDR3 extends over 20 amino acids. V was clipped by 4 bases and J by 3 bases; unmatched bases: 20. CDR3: CASSSMAPRPGQENYNEQFF. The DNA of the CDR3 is TGTGCCAGCAGCTCCATGGCCCCCAGACCGGGACAGGAGAACTACAATGAGCAGTTCTTC.

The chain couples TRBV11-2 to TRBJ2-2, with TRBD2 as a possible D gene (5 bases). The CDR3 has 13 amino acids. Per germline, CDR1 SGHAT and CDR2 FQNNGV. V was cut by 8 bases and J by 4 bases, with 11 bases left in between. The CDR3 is CASGLGLTGELFF. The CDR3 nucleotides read TGTGCCAGCGGGCTAGGACTCACCGGGGAGCTGTTTTTT.

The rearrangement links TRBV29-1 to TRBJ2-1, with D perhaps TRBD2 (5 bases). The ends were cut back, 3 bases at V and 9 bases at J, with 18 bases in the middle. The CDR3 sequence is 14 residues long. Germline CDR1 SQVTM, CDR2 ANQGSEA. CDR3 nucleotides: TGCAGCGTTGAGGAGACTACTATCCGGGGTGAGCAGTTCTTC. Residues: CSVEETTIRGEQFF.

CDR3: CASSPPRVYNSPLHF. CDR3 sequence (DNA): TGTGCCAGCAGTCCACCTAGGGTTTACAATTCACCCCTCCACTTT. V usage is TRBV6-6 and J usage is TRBJ1-6, with no clear D. The CDR3 spans 15 residues. Germline V gene sequence: CDR1 MNHNY, CDR2 SVGAGI (reference sequence). Trimming took off 5 bases at V and 7 bases at J, with 15 bases between the two ends.

CDR3 residues: CASSGGGLIAMGANEKLFF. CDR3 coding DNA: TGTGCCAGCAGCGGGGGGGGACTGATCGCAATGGGAGCTAATGAAAAACTGTTTTTT. This chain connects TRBV11-2 to TRBJ1-4, with D perhaps matching TRBD1 (5 bases). This CDR3 region has 19 residues. The V gene's germline CDR1 is SGHAT and CDR2 FQNNGV. The V end lost 5 bases, the J end lost 3 bases, and 25 bases lay between the germline ends.

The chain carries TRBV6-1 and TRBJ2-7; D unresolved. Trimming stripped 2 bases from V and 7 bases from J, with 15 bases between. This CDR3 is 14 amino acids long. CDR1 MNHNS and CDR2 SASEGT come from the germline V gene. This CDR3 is CASSEYQPLREQYF. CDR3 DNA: TGTGCCAGCAGTGAATACCAACCTCTTCGAGAGCAGTACTTC.

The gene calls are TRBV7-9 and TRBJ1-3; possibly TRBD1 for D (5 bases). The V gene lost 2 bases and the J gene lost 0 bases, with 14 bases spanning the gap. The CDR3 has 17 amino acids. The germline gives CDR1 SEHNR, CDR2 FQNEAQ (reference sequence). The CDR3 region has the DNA TGTGCCAGCAGCTTAATAGGGGTTCCGAGCTCTGGAAACACCATATATTTT. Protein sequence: CASSLIGVPSSGNTIYF. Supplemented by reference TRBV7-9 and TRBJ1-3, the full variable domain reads DTGVSQNPRHKITKRGQNVTFRCDPISEHNRLYWYRQTLGQGPEFLTYFQNEAQLEKSRLLSDRFSAERPKGSFSTLEIQRTEQGDSAMYLCASSLIGVPSSGNTIYFGEGSWLTVV.

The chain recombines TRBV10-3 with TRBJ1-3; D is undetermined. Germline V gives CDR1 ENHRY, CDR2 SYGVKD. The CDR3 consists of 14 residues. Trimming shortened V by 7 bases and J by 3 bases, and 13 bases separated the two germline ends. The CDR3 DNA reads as TGTGCCATCAATGAAGGAGGGTTTGGAAACACCATATATTTT. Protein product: CAINEGGFGNTIYF.

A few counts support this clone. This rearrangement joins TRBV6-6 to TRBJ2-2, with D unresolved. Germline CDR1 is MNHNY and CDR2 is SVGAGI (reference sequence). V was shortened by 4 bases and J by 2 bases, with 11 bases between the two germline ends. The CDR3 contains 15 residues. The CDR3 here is CASSWGVGNTGELFF. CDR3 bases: TGTGCCAGCAGTTGGGGTGTGGGAAACACCGGGGAGCTGTTTTTT.

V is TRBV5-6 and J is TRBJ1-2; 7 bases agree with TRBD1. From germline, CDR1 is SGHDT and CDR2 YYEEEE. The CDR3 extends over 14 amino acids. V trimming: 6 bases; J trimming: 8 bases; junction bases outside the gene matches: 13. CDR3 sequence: CASTVGGIGGGYTF. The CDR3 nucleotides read TGTGCCAGCACCGTGGGGGGTATAGGGGGCGGCTACACCTTC.

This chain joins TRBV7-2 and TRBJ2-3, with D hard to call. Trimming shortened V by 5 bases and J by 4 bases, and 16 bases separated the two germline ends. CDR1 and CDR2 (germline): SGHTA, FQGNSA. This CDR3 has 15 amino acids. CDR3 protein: CASSRNRAISDTQYF. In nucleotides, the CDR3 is TGTGCCAGCAGCCGTAATCGCGCGATTTCAGATACGCAGTATTTT.

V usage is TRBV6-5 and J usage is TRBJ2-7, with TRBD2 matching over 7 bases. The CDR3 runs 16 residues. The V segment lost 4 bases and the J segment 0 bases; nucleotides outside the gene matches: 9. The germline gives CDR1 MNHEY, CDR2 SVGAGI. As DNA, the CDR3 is TGTGCCAGCAGTTTGCGCACTAGCGTTTTCTCCTACGAGCAGTACTTC. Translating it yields CASSLRTSVFSYEQYF.

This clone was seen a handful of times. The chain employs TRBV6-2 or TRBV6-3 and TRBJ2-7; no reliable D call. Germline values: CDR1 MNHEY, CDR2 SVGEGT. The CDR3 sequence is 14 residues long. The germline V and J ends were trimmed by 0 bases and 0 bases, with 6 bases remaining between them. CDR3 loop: CASSYSPLSYEQYF. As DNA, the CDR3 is TGTGCCAGCAGTTACTCGCCCCTCTCCTACGAGCAGTACTTC.

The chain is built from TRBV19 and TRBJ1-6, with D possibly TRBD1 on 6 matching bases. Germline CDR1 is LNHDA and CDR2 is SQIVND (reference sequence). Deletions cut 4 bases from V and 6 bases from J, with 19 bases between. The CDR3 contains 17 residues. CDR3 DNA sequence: TGTGCCAGTAGTAGGGCCGGACAGACAAATAGTAATTCACCCCTCCACTTT. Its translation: CASSRAGQTNSNSPLHF.

CDR3 in DNA: TGTGCCAGCAGCCAAGATCGCTCAAGCAGCTATGGCTACACCTTC. Its protein product is CASSQDRSSSYGYTF. The chain links TRBV4-2 to TRBJ1-2; D unresolved. V dropped 0 bases and J dropped 4 bases, with 12 bases sitting between them. The CDR3 sequence is 15 residues long. Germline V gene data show CDR1 as LGHNA and CDR2 as YNFKEQ.

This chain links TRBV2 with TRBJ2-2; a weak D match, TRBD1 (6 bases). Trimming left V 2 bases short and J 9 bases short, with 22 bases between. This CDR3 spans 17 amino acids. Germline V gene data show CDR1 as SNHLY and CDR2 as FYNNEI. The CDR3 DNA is TGTGCCAGCAGTGAATCCGTGGGGGCCAGCCTTCCCCGGGAGCTGTTTTTT. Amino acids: CASSESVGASLPRELFF.

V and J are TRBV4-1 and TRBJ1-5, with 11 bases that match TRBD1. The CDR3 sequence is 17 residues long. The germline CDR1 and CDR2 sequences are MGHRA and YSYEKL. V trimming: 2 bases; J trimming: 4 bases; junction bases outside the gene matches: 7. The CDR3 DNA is TGCGCCAGCAGCCAATTGGGACAGGGGGAGAAAAATCAGCCCCAGCATTTT. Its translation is CASSQLGQGEKNQPQHF.